The 13 T cell receptor beta chains reported below all come from one sample, sequenced in a study of T cell responses to AZD1222 COVID-19 vaccine. The assay was immunoSEQ multiplex PCR, and TCRdb's table has in-frame clones only and misses some. The repertoire consists of roughly 130,000 clones, with 91% occurring once and the leading ten covering about 2.7%. Source: peripheral blood, taken on day 0 of AZD1222 vaccination. The source is an adult in good health.

The V and J genes are TRBV29-1 and TRBJ2-1, with D possibly matching TRBD2 (5 bases). The CDR3 runs 12 residues. With 3 bases removed from V and 9 bases from J, the gap between germline ends came to 12 bases. CDR1 is SQVTM and CDR2 is ANQGSEA in the germline V gene. The CDR3 DNA reads TGCAGCGTTGACCGGGAAAGGCTTGAGCAGTTCTTC. Amino acids: CSVDRERLEQFF.

This clone appeared a single time. This chain joins TRBV3-1 (or the pseudogene TRBV3-2) and TRBJ2-3, with a tentative D call TRBD2 (6 bases). The germline V gene has CDR1 LGHDT and CDR2 YNNKEL (reference sequence). There are 14 residues in the CDR3. V was clipped by 4 bases and J by 4 bases, with 12 bases between them. CDR3: CASSPRLDADTQYF. CDR3 in DNA: TGTGCCAGCAGCCCACGACTAGACGCAGATACGCAGTATTTT.

The CDR3 loop reads CASRSPGLSGANVLTF. CDR3 in DNA: TGTGCCAGCAGATCCCCCGGCCTTTCTGGGGCCAACGTCCTGACTTTC. The rearrangement joins TRBV25-1 to TRBJ2-6; D not resolved. The CDR3 totals 16 residues. Germline V gene data show CDR1 as MGHDK and CDR2 as SYGVNS. Trimming removed 6 bases at V and 1 base at J, with 13 bases between.

V usage is TRBV11-2 and J usage is TRBJ1-2, with unresolved D. Trimming took 0 bases from V and 8 from J, leaving 13 bases between them. The CDR3 has 14 residues. Per the germline V gene, CDR1 is SGHAT and CDR2 is FQNNGV. The CDR3 sequence: CASSLDRAGGGYTF. The CDR3, as DNA: TGTGCCAGCAGCTTAGATAGGGCAGGTGGCGGCTACACCTTC.

The chain has TRBV11-3 and TRBJ2-3; D is tentatively TRBD1 or TRBD2 (5 bases each). The CDR3 sequence is 15 residues long. Trimming left V 6 bases short and J 7 bases short, with 20 bases between. From germline, CDR1 is SGHNT and CDR2 YENEEA. Here the CDR3 DNA reads TGTGCCAGCAGTCAGGGAGCTAGCCCCAGATATACGCAGTATTTT. It translates to CASSQGASPRYTQYF.

The chain employs TRBV6-1 and TRBJ1-2; D ambiguous. V was shortened by 0 bases and J by 0 bases, with 8 bases between the two germline ends. The CDR3 is 15 amino acids. Germline CDR1 is MNHNS and CDR2 is SASEGT. CDR3 coding DNA: TGTGCCAGCAGTGAAGCAGTATTGTCTAACTATGGCTACACCTTC. Its translation is CASSEAVLSNYGYTF.

V is TRBV5-6 and J is TRBJ1-4; D may be TRBD1 (5 bases). This CDR3 has 14 amino acids. The V end lost 2 bases, the J end lost 5 bases, and 10 bases lay between the germline ends. The germline gives CDR1 SGHDT, CDR2 YYEEEE. CDR3 DNA sequence: TGTGCCAGCAGCTTCCGGGACGGGAATGAAAAACTGTTTTTT. Translation: CASSFRDGNEKLFF.

The chain joins TRBV27 to TRBJ2-1; 10 positions match TRBD2. The CDR3 consists of 18 residues. Germline CDR1 reads MNHEY; CDR2 reads SMNVEV (reference sequence). Trimming cost V 2 bases and J 0 bases; bases outside gene matches: 7. CDR3 in amino acids: CASSLRLAGVSSYNEQFF. The CDR3 coding sequence is TGTGCCAGCAGTTTACGACTAGCGGGCGTAAGCTCCTACAATGAGCAGTTCTTC.

This sequence joins TRBV5-6 and TRBJ2-5, with 10 bases that match TRBD2. The trim removed 2 bases at V and 5 bases at J, leaving 3 bases unmatched. CDR1 and CDR2 from the germline V gene are SGHDT and YYEEEE. The CDR3 is 14 amino acids. CDR3 region: CASSFLAGVETQYF. The DNA for the CDR3 is TGTGCCAGCAGCTTCCTAGCGGGAGTGGAGACCCAGTACTTC.

The chain recombines TRBV6-6 with TRBJ2-7, with 8 positions matching TRBD1. Germline V gene data show CDR1 as MNHNY and CDR2 as SVGAGI (reference sequence). The CDR3 runs 14 residues. J was trimmed by 6 bases and V by 2 bases; bases with no gene match: 6. The chain's CDR3 is CASSYVDREAEQYF. In nucleotides, the CDR3 is TGTGCCAGCAGTTACGTGGACAGGGAAGCCGAGCAGTACTTC.

V is TRBV2 and J is TRBJ2-1, with 9 bases fitting TRBD1. CDR3 length equals 13 residues. Trimming removed 10 bases from V and 9 bases from J; junction bases left unmatched: 10. CDR1 is SNHLY and CDR2 is FYNNEI in the germline V gene. The CDR3: CATRDRDFSEQFF. The CDR3 DNA reads as TGTGCCACCCGGGACAGGGATTTTAGTGAGCAGTTCTTC.

The gene calls are TRBV2 and TRBJ1-1, with D unclear. From germline, CDR1 is SNHLY and CDR2 FYNNEI. The CDR3 spans 15 residues. Trimming removed 2 bases from V and 1 base from J, with 11 bases in between. CDR3: CASSESPPGNTEAFF. The CDR3 DNA follows: TGTGCCAGCAGTGAATCCCCGCCAGGGAACACTGAAGCTTTCTTT. The full variable domain, in which reference TRBV2 and TRBJ1-1 provide the parts outside the CDR3, is EPEVTQTPSHQVTQMGQEVILRCVPISNHLYFYWYRQILGQKVEFLVSFYNNEISEKSEIFDDQFSVERPDGSNFTLKIRSTKLEDSAMYFCASSESPPGNTEAFFGQGTRLTVV.

The CDR3 nucleotides read TGTGCCAGCAGCTTACCCCGAAGCACAGATACGCAGTATTTT. It translates to CASSLPRSTDTQYF. The chain carries TRBV11-2 and TRBJ2-3; D gene unclear. V was clipped by 2 bases and J by 0 bases, with 6 bases between them. The CDR3 length is 14 residues. Germline CDR1 is SGHAT and CDR2 is FQNNGV.